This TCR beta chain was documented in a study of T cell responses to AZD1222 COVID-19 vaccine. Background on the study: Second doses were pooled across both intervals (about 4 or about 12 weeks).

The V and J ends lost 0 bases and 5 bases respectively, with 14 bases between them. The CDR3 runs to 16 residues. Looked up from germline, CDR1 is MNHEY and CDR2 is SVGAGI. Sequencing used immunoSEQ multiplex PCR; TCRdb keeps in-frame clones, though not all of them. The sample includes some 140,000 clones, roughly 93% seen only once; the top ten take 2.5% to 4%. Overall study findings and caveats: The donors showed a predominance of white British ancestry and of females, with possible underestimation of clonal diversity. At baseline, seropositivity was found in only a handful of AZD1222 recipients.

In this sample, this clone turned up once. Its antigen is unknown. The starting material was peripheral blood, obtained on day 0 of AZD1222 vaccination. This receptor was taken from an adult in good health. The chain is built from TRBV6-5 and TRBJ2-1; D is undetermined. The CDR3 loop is CASSYSRIAPDNEQFF. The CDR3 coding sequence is TGTGCCAGCAGTTACTCGAGAATAGCCCCGGACAATGAGCAGTTCTTC.